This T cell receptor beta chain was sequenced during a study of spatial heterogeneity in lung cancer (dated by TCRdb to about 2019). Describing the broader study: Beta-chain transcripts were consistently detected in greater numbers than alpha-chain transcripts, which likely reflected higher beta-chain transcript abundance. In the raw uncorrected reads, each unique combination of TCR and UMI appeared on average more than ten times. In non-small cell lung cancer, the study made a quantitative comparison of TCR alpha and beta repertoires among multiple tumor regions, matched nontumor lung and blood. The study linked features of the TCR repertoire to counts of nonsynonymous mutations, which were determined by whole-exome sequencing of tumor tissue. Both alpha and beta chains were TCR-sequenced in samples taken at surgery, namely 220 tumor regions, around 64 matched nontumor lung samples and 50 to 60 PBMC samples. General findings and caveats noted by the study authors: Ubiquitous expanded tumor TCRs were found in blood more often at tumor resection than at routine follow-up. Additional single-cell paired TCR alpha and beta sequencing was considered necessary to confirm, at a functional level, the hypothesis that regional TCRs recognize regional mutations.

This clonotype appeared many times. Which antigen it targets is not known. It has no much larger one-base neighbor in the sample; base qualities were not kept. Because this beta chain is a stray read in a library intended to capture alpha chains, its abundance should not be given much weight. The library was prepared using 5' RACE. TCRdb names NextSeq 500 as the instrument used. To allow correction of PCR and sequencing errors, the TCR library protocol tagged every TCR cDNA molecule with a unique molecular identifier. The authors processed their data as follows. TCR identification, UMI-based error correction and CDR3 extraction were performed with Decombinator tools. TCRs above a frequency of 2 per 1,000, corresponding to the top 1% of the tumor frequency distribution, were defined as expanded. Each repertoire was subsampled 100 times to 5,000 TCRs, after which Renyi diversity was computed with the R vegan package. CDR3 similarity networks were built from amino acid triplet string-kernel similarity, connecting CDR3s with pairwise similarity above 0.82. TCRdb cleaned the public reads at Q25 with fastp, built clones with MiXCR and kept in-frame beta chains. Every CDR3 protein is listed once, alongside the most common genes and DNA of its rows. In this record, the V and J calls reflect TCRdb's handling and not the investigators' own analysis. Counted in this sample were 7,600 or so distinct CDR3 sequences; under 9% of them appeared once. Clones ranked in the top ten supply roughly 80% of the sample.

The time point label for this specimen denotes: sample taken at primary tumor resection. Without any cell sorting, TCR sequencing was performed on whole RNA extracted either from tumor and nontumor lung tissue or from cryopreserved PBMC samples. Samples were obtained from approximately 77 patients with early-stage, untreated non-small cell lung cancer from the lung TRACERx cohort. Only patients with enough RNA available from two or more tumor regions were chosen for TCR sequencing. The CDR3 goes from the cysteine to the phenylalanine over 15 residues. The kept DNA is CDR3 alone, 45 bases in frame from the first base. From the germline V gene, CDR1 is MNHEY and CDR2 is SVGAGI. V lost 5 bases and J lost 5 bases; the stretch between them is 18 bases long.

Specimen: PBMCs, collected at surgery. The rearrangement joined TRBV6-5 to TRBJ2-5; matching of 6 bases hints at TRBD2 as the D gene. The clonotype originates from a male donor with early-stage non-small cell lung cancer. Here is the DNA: TGTGCCAGCAGTCCTGACGGGGGTTCACCGGAGACCCAGTACTTC. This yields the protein CASSPDGGSPETQYF.